The 32 T cell receptor beta chains in this list originate from one sample, sequenced in a study of blood T cell repertoires in COVID-19. This table comes from immunoSEQ multiplex PCR, and its TCRdb copy is limited to in-frame clones, with some not included. The top ten hold under 20% of the sample, which has approximately 98,000 clones, around 76% seen once. Sequenced material: peripheral blood. Receptors were obtained from a man at least 80 years old with acute or convalescent COVID-19.

The chain is built from TRBV6-6 and TRBJ1-4; D gene ambiguous. Per the germline V gene, CDR1 is MNHNY and CDR2 is SVGAGI (reference sequence). The V end lost 6 bases, the J end lost 8 bases, and 10 bases lay between the germline ends. This CDR3 is 12 amino acids long. The CDR3 coding sequence is TGTGCCAGCAGACCCTATTCAGAAAAACTGTTTTTT. Its protein product is CASRPYSEKLFF.

This chain links TRBV28 with TRBJ2-2, with D perhaps matching TRBD1 (5 bases). The CDR3 contains 15 residues. Trimming shortened V by 1 base and J by 4 bases, and 10 bases separated the two germline ends. Looked up from germline, CDR1 is MDHEN and CDR2 is SYDVKM. CDR3 protein: CASSLLSGPTGELFF. For the CDR3, the DNA is TGTGCCAGCAGTTTATTATCAGGGCCCACCGGGGAGCTGTTTTTT.

A note on this clone: A read error may produce the germline difference seen at one junction end. The V call is TRBV19, the J call TRBJ1-5; D is uncertain. Germline V gene lookup returns CDR1 LNHDA and CDR2 SQIVND (reference sequence). The CDR3 runs to 13 residues. In DNA form, the CDR3 reads TGTGCAAGTAGTAGGGTCGCAGCGCAGCCCCAGCATTTT. Amino acids: CASSRVAAQPQHF. The whole variable domain, filled in from reference TRBV19 and TRBJ1-5, reads DGGITQSPKYLFRKEGQNVTLSCEQNLNHDAMYWYRQDPGQGLRLIYYSQIVNDFQKGDIAEGYSVSREKKESFPLTVTSAQKNPTAFYLCASSRVAAQPQHFGDGTRLSIL.

The J gene is TRBJ2-2, the V gene TRBV11-2; D gene uncertain. Germline V gene data show CDR1 as SGHAT and CDR2 as FQNNGV. CDR3 length: 15 amino acids. V was pared by 5 bases and J by 3 bases, with 13 bases between. In DNA, the CDR3 is TGTGCCAGCAGCCGTGGTACAGAGTACACCGGGGAGCTGTTTTTT. It codes for CASSRGTEYTGELFF.

The J gene is TRBJ2-1, the V gene TRBV6-2 or TRBV6-3; 9 bases agree with TRBD1. V lost 6 bases and J lost 13; bases outside the gene matches: 13. The CDR3 spans 14 residues. Germline-derived CDR1 and CDR2 are MNHEY and SVGEGT. The CDR3 DNA sequence: TGTGCCAGCAGCCTTTCACGGGGACAGGGTATACAGTTCTTC. Translation gives CASSLSRGQGIQFF.

The chain carries TRBV10-3 and TRBJ1-3, with D possibly TRBD1 on 5 matching bases. Germline assignment: CDR1 ENHRY and CDR2 SYGVKD. The V end was cut by 5 bases, the J end by 5 bases, with 13 bases between. This CDR3 spans 14 amino acids. This chain's CDR3 is CAISLSDRRNTIYF. The CDR3 DNA reads as TGTGCCATCAGTCTGTCCGACAGACGAAACACCATATATTTT.

The rearrangement uses TRBV24-1 and TRBJ1-5; 11 nucleotides line up with TRBD1. This CDR3 contains 17 residues. Germline trimming cut 7 bases from V and 2 bases from J; bases unmatched to any gene: 9. Germline lookup yields CDR1 KGHDR and CDR2 SFDVKD. CDR3 sequence (DNA): TGTGCCACCAGCGGGACAGGGGGGAATGTGGGCAATCAGCCCCAGCATTTT. It is translated as CATSGTGGNVGNQPQHF.

The CDR3: CASSPREGRYNEQFF. Here the CDR3 DNA reads TGCGCCAGCAGCCCGAGGGAGGGTCGGTACAATGAGCAGTTCTTC. The V call is TRBV4-1, the J call TRBJ2-1; 7 positions match TRBD2. The CDR3 spans 15 residues. Germline V gene lookup returns CDR1 MGHRA and CDR2 YSYEKL. Germline trimming cut 4 bases from V and 4 bases from J; bases unmatched to any gene: 7.

This clone appeared a few times. The chain has TRBV19 and TRBJ1-2; maybe TRBD1 (5 bases). With 3 bases removed from V and 4 bases from J, the gap between germline ends came to 24 bases. The CDR3 is 18 residues long. Looked up from germline, CDR1 is LNHDA and CDR2 is SQIVND (reference sequence). CDR3 loop: CASSIRLFRDSSTYGYTF. CDR3 sequence (DNA): TGTGCCAGTAGTATTAGGCTTTTTAGGGACTCCTCCACCTATGGCTACACCTTC.

V usage is TRBV28 and J usage is TRBJ1-1, with D unresolved. CDR1 is MDHEN, CDR2 SYDVKM, per germline. Deletions cut 6 bases from V and 11 bases from J, with 19 bases between. The CDR3 loop spans 13 amino acids. The CDR3 coding sequence is TGTGCCAGCAGCCCCCCGCCGCCCAGAGGTGCTTTCTTT. It encodes CASSPPPPRGAFF. Full variable domain (outside the CDR3, taken from reference TRBV28 and TRBJ1-1): DVKVTQSSRYLVKRTGEKVFLECVQDMDHENMFWYRQDPGLGLRLIYFSYDVKMKEKGDIPEGYSVSREKKERFSLILESASTNQTSMYLCASSPPPPRGAFFGQGTRLTVV.

This chain links TRBV20-1 with TRBJ2-3; D is ambiguous. The ends were cut back, 3 bases at V and 6 bases at J, with 4 bases in the middle. The CDR3 covers 10 residues. The V gene's germline CDR1 is DFQATT and CDR2 SNEGSKA (reference sequence). For the CDR3, the DNA is TGCAGTGCTAGCTTTGATACGCAGTATTTT. Translated, it gives CSASFDTQYF.

The V gene is TRBV27, the J gene TRBJ1-4; perhaps TRBD1 as D (6 bases). The CDR3 has 15 residues. V was shortened by 1 base and J by 4 bases, with 10 bases between the two germline ends. CDR1 is MNHEY and CDR2 is SMNVEV in the germline V gene (reference sequence). CDR3 in DNA: TGTGCCAGCAGTTTATTTACAGGGAATAATGAAAAACTGTTTTTT. This translates into CASSLFTGNNEKLFF.

The chain couples TRBV19 to TRBJ2-1, with 8 positions matching TRBD2. Germline loops: CDR1 LNHDA, CDR2 SQIVND (reference sequence). The V and J ends lost 5 bases and 3 bases, in that order; junction bases with no gene match: 9. The CDR3 contains 16 residues. In DNA form, the CDR3 reads TGTGCCAGTAGTGTGGTAATCGGGGGGGGCTACAATGAGCAGTTCTTC. Protein product: CASSVVIGGGYNEQFF.

V gene TRBV5-4 combines with J gene TRBJ2-5, with no clear D. The V and J ends lost 4 bases and 5 bases respectively, with 6 bases between them. This CDR3 comprises 11 residues. CDR1 and CDR2 from the germline V gene are SGHNT and YYREEE (reference sequence). In DNA form, the CDR3 reads TGTGCCAGCAGCGGTGAGGAGACCCAGTACTTC. This translates into CASSGEETQYF.

This clone was counted between two and nine times. The J gene is TRBJ2-3, the V gene TRBV18; D gene ambiguous. Looked up from germline, CDR1 is KGHSH and CDR2 is LQKENI. Trimming left V 1 base short and J 0 bases short, with 11 bases between. This CDR3 is 16 amino acids long. CDR3 sequence reads: CASSPLRRKSTDTQYF. CDR3 sequence (DNA): TGTGCCAGCTCACCACTGCGGCGGAAAAGCACAGATACGCAGTATTTT.

The chain is built from TRBV19 and TRBJ1-4, with 7 bases lining up with TRBD1. The CDR3 sequence is 15 residues long. The germline V gene encodes CDR1 LNHDA and CDR2 SQIVND (reference sequence). V lost 7 bases, J lost 3 bases, and 8 bases stayed unmatched. The CDR3 is CASNPGGSANEKLFF. As DNA, the CDR3 is TGTGCCAGTAATCCAGGGGGTTCGGCTAATGAAAAACTGTTTTTT. Full variable domain (rest looked up from reference TRBV19 and TRBJ1-4): DGGITQSPKYLFRKEGQNVTLSCEQNLNHDAMYWYRQDPGQGLRLIYYSQIVNDFQKGDIAEGYSVSREKKESFPLTVTSAQKNPTAFYLCASNPGGSANEKLFFGSGTQLSVL.

The chain is built from TRBV9 and TRBJ2-3; D is undetermined. Germline lookup yields CDR1 SGDLS and CDR2 YYNGEE. The CDR3 has 16 residues. V was clipped by 0 bases and J by 4 bases, with 15 bases between them. CDR3 amino acids: CASSVGTSRNSDTQYF. CDR3 DNA sequence: TGTGCCAGCAGCGTAGGAACGTCCAGGAACTCAGATACGCAGTATTTT.

This clone has only a few counts. The chain is built from TRBV11-2 and TRBJ1-1; 7 nucleotides agree with TRBD1. This CDR3 is 13 amino acids long. Germline-derived CDR1 and CDR2 are SGHAT and FQNNGV. The junction had 4 bases not matched to a gene; V was cut back by 3 bases and J by 6 bases. The chain's CDR3 is CASSLTGFAEAFF. CDR3 sequence (DNA): TGTGCCAGCAGCTTGACAGGGTTCGCTGAAGCTTTCTTT.

The chain couples TRBV19 to TRBJ1-4; the D gene is possibly TRBD1 (6 bases). From germline, CDR1 is LNHDA and CDR2 SQIVND (reference sequence). The germline V and J ends were trimmed by 7 bases and 3 bases, with 12 bases remaining between them. The CDR3 consists of 14 residues. The CDR3 DNA sequence: TGTGCCAGTAAAACAGGGATGGCTAATGAAAAACTGTTTTTT. Translating gives CASKTGMANEKLFF.

The chain recombines TRBV23-1 with TRBJ2-7; D gene unclear. TRBV23-1 belongs to the ORF category, with a function that is uncertain. The CDR3 contains 13 residues. The CDR3: CAKRSWVSYEQYF. The CDR3 DNA reads TGCGCAAAGAGGTCCTGGGTCTCCTACGAGCAGTACTTC.

This clone was recorded once. The CDR3 bases are TGTGCCAGCAGTTACAGGCCTAGCGGGGTCCCAGATACGCAGTATTTT. Translation gives CASSYRPSGVPDTQYF. The V gene is TRBV6-5, the J gene TRBJ2-3; TRBD2 aligns across 9 bases. The CDR3 contains 16 residues. Losses at the gene ends were 2 bases for V and 4 bases for J; bases not matched to a gene: 7. Germline assignment: CDR1 MNHEY and CDR2 SVGAGI.

The rearrangement links TRBV5-1 to TRBJ1-1; 7 bases are a match to TRBD1. The V gene's germline CDR1 is SGHRS and CDR2 YFSETQ. Trimming at V came to 0 bases and at J to 5 bases, leaving 7 bases not matched to a gene. The CDR3 covers 15 residues. DNA for the CDR3: TGCGCCAGCAGCTTGGGACAGGGCCTATTTACTGAAGCTTTCTTT. Its translation: CASSLGQGLFTEAFF.

Turning to this clone: Other DNA sequences of this sample code for an identical CDR3. In DNA, the CDR3 is TGTGCCAGCAGCCTCTCAGGGGGAACTAATGAAAAACTGTTTTTT. Its translation: CASSLSGGTNEKLFF. This chain links TRBV7-2 with TRBJ1-4, with 7 bases that match TRBD1. The germline V gene encodes CDR1 SGHTA and CDR2 FQGNSA. The V gene end was trimmed by 5 bases and the J gene end by 1 base; junction bases not matched to a gene: 4. The CDR3 covers 15 residues. The complete variable domain, with remaining parts taken from reference TRBV7-2 and TRBJ1-4, reads GAGVSQSPSNKVTEKGKDVELRCDPISGHTALYWYRQSLGQGLEFLIYFQGNSAPDKSGLPSDRFSAERTGGSVSTLTIQRTQQEDSAVYLCASSLSGGTNEKLFFGSGTQLSVL.

The gene calls are TRBV28 and TRBJ1-5, with 8 bases lining up with TRBD1. V was pared by 6 bases and J by 4 bases, with 8 bases of the junction left unmatched. The CDR3 spans 15 residues. From germline, CDR1 is MDHEN and CDR2 SYDVKM. The CDR3 DNA follows: TGTGCCAGCAGCTCAGGGGGACAGGTGAATCAGCCCCAGCATTTT. It translates to CASSSGGQVNQPQHF.

This clone occurred once. The chain carries TRBV4-3 and TRBJ2-7, with 7 bases identical to TRBD2. The V gene's germline CDR1 is LGHNA and CDR2 YSLEER. The CDR3 runs 14 residues. Losses at the gene ends were 1 base for V and 4 bases for J; bases not matched to a gene: 4. This CDR3 is CASSQAGGGYEQYF. The CDR3 region has the DNA TGCGCCAGCAGCCAAGCGGGCGGGGGTTACGAGCAGTACTTC.

This chain joins TRBV6-5 and TRBJ2-5; 9 bases match TRBD2. V dropped 6 bases and J dropped 5; count of bases not matched to a gene: 7. This CDR3 is 14 amino acids long. Germline CDR1 is MNHEY and CDR2 is SVGAGI. CDR3 in DNA: TGTGCCAGCAGCTTTAAGGCGGGGGGGGAGACCCAGTACTTC. Translating it yields CASSFKAGGETQYF.

The rearrangement links TRBV3-1 (or the pseudogene TRBV3-2) to TRBJ2-1, with D tentatively TRBD1 (5 bases). Trimming took 1 base from V and 0 from J, leaving 10 bases between them. Per the germline V gene, CDR1 is LGHDT and CDR2 is YNNKEL (reference sequence). CDR3 length: 16 amino acids. CDR3 coding DNA: TGTGCCAGCAGCCAAGGACAGCAAAGCTCCTACAATGAGCAGTTCTTC. It encodes CASSQGQQSSYNEQFF.

J is TRBJ1-1 and V is TRBV9, with a tentative D call TRBD1 (6 bases). The CDR3 has 17 amino acids. Trimming removed 0 bases at V and 1 base at J, with 16 bases between. CDR1 is SGDLS and CDR2 is YYNGEE in the germline V gene. CDR3 in amino acids: CASSVEPGGGRNTEAFF. The CDR3 DNA sequence: TGTGCCAGCAGCGTAGAACCGGGAGGGGGGAGGAACACTGAAGCTTTCTTT.

The chain combines TRBV6-2 or TRBV6-3 with TRBJ2-5; D gene unclear. V was cut by 5 bases and J by 6 bases, with 16 bases left in between. CDR1 is MNHEY, CDR2 SVGEGT, per germline. CDR3 length equals 14 residues. CDR3: CASSRSANSQTQYF. CDR3 bases: TGTGCCAGCAGTCGGTCGGCCAACAGCCAGACCCAGTACTTC.

The rearrangement joins TRBV5-1 to TRBJ2-7; 7 bases agree with TRBD2. The CDR3 runs 15 residues. The germline V gene encodes CDR1 SGHRS and CDR2 YFSETQ. V gave up 4 bases and J gave up 0 bases; unmatched junction bases: 7. The CDR3 sequence: CASSRLAVSSYEQYF. The DNA of the CDR3 is TGCGCCAGCAGCCGGCTAGCGGTAAGCTCCTACGAGCAGTACTTC.

The J gene is TRBJ1-2, the V gene TRBV5-6, with 9 bases identical to TRBD1. The CDR3 is 13 amino acids. The germline CDR1 and CDR2 sequences are SGHDT and YYEEEE. Losses at the gene ends were 3 bases for V and 7 bases for J; bases not matched to a gene: 4. CDR3 sequence: CASSSGQGIGYTF. The CDR3 DNA reads as TGTGCCAGCAGCTCGGGACAGGGAATTGGCTACACCTTC.

This clone was seen once. This chain joins TRBV6-4 and TRBJ1-2; 8 bases fit TRBD1. Germline values: CDR1 MRHNA, CDR2 SNTAGT. Unmatched junction bases numbered 3, after V lost 6 bases and J lost 3 bases. There are 13 residues in the CDR3. CDR3 protein: CASRGQGDYGYTF. CDR3 nucleotides: TGTGCCAGCAGAGGACAGGGTGACTATGGCTACACCTTC.